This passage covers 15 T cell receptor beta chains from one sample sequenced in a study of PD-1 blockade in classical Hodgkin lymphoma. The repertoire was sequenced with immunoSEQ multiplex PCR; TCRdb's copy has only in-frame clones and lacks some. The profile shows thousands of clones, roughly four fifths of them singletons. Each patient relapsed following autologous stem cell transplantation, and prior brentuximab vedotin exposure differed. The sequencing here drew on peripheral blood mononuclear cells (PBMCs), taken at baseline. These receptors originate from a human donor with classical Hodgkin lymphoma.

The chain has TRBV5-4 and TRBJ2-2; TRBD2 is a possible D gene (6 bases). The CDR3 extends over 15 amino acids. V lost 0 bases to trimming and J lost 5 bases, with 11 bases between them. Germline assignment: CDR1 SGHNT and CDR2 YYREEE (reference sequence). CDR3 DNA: TGTGCCAGCAGCTTGGGCCTAGCGTGGACCGGGGAGCTGTTTTTT. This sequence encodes CASSLGLAWTGELFF.

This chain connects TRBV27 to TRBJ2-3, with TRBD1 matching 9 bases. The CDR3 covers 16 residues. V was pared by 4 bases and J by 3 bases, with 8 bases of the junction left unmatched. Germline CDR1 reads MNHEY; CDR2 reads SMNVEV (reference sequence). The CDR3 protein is CASSSPIGQGTDTQYF. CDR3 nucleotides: TGTGCCAGCAGTTCCCCTATCGGACAGGGGACAGATACGCAGTATTTT.

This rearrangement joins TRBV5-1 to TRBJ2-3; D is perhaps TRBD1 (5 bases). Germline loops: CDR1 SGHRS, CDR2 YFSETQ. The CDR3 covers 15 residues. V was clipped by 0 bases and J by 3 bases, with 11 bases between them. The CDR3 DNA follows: TGCGCCAGCAGCTTGGAAGGGGTGAAAACAGATACGCAGTATTTT. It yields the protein CASSLEGVKTDTQYF.

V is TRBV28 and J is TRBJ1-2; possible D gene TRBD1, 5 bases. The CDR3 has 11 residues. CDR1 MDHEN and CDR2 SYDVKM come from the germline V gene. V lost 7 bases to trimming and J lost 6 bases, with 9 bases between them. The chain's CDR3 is CASTWDHGYTF. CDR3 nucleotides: TGTGCCAGCACCTGGGACCATGGCTACACCTTC.

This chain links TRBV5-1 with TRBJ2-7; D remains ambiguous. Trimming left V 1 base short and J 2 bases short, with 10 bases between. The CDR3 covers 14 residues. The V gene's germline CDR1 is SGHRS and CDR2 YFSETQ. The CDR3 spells CASSLIGGPYEQYF. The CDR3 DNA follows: TGCGCCAGCAGCTTGATTGGCGGACCCTACGAGCAGTACTTC.

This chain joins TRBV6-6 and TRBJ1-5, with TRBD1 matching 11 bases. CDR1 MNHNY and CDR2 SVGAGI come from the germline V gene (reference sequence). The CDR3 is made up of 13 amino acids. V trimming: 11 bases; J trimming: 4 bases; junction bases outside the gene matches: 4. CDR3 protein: CAEGTGGNQPQHF. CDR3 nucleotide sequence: TGTGCCGAAGGGACAGGGGGTAATCAGCCCCAGCATTTT.

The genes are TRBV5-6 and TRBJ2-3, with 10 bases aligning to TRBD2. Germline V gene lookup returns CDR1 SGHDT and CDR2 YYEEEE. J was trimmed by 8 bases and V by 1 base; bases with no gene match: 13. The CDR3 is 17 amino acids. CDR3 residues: CASSLPLLAGVGGTQYF. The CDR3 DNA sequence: TGTGCCAGCAGCTTGCCCTTGCTAGCGGGAGTGGGCGGTACGCAGTATTTT.

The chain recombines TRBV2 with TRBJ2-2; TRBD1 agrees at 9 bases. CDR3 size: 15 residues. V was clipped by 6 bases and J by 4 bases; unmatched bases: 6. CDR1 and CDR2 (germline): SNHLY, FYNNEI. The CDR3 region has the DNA TGTGCCAGCAGCTTGAAGGGACAGGGCACCGGGGAGCTGTTTTTT. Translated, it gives CASSLKGQGTGELFF.

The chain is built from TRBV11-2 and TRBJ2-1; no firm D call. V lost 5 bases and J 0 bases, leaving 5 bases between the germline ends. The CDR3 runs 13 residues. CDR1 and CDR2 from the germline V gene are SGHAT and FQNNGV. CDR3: CASSLGSYNEQFF. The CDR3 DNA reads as TGTGCCAGCAGCCTTGGCTCCTACAATGAGCAGTTCTTC.

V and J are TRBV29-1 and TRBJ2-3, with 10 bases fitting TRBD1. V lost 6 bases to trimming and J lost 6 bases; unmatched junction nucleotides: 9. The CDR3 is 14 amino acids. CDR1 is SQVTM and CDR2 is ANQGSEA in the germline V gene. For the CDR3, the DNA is TGCAGCGTGCAGACAGGGGGCGCGTTGGATACGCAGTATTTT. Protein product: CSVQTGGALDTQYF.

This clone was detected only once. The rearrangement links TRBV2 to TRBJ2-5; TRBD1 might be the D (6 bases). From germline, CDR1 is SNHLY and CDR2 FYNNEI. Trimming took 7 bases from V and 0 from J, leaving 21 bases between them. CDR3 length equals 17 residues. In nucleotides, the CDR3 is TGTGCCAGCACGATGACGCTGGGGACACCACACCAAGAGACCCAGTACTTC. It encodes CASTMTLGTPHQETQYF.

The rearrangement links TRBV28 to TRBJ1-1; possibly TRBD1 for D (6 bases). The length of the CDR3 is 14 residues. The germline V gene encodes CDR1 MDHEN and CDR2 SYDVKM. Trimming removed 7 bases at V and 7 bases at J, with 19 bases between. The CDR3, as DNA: TGTGCCAGCACCCCGTCGGGGGCGTCGGGTGAAGCTTTCTTT. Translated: CASTPSGASGEAFF.

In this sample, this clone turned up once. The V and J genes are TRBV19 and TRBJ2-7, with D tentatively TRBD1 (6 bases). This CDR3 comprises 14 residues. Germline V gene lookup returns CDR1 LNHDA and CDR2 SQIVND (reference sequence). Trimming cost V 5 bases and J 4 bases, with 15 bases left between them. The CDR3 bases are TGTGCCAGTAGTCAAAACAGGGTGTCTTACGAGCAGTACTTC. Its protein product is CASSQNRVSYEQYF.

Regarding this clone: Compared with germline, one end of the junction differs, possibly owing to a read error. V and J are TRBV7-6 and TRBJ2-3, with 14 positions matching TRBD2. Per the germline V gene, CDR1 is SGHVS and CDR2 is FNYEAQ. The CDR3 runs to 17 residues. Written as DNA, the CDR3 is TGTGCCAGCAGCCCCCCGGGACTAGCGGGAGCGGCAGATATGCAGTATTTT. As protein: CASSPPGLAGAADMQYF.

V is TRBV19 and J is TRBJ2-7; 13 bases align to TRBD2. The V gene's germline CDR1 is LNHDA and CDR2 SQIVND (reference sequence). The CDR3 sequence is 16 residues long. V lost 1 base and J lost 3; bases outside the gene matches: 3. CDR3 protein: CASSIGLAGGIYEQYF. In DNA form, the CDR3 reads TGTGCCAGTAGTATAGGACTAGCGGGAGGAATCTACGAGCAGTACTTC.